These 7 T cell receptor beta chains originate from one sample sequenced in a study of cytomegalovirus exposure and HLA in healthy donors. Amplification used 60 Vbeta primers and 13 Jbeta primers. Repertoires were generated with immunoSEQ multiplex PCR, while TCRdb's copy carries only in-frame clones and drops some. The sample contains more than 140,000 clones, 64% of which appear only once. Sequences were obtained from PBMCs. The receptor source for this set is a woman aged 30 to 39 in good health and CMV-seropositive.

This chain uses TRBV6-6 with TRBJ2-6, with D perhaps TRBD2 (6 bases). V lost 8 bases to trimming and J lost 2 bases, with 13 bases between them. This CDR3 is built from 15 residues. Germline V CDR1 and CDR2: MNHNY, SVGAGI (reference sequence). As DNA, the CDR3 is TGTGCCAGCGTGAGGTGGAGGGCTGGGGCCAACGTCCTGACTTTC. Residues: CASVRWRAGANVLTF.

The CDR3 is CASSFGTSVTTDTQYF. The DNA for the CDR3 is TGTGCCAGCAGCTTCGGGACTAGCGTTACCACAGATACGCAGTATTTT. The chain combines TRBV5-4 with TRBJ2-3, with 10 bases matching TRBD2. Unmatched junction bases numbered 5, after V lost 2 bases and J lost 2 bases. The CDR3 contains 16 residues. Germline loops: CDR1 SGHNT, CDR2 YYREEE (reference sequence).

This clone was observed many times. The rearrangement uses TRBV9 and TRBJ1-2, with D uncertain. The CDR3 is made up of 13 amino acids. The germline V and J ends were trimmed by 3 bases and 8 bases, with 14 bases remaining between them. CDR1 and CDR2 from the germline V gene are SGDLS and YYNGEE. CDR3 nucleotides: TGTGCCAGCAGCGGCGGGAGGCTCGGGGGCTACACCTTC. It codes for CASSGGRLGGYTF.

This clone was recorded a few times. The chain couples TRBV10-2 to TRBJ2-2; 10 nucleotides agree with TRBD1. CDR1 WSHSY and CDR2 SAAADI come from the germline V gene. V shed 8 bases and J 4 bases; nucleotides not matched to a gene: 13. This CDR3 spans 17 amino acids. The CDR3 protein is CASEDESRTGGTGELFF. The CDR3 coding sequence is TGCGCCAGCGAGGATGAATCGCGGACAGGGGGCACCGGGGAGCTGTTTTTT.

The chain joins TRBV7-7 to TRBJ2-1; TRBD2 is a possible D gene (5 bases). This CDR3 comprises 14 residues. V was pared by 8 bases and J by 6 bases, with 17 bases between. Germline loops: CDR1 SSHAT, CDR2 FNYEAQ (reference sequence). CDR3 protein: CASQKYSGLNEQFF. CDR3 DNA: TGTGCCAGCCAAAAGTATTCAGGACTCAATGAGCAGTTCTTC.

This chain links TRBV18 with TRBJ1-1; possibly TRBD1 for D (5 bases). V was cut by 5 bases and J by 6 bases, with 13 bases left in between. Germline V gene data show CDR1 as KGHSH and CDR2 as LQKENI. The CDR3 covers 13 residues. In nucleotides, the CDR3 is TGTGCCAGCTCATTTGGCAGGGTGTCTGAAGCTTTCTTT. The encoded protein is CASSFGRVSEAFF.

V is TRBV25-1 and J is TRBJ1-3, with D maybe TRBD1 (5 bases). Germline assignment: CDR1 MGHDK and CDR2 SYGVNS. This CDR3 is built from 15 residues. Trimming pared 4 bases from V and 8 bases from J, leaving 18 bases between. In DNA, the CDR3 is TGTGCCAGCAGTGGGGGCAATACTTTAAGGGACACCATATATTTT. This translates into CASSGGNTLRDTIYF. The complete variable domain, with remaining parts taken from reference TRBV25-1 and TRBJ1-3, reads EADIYQTPRYLVIGTGKKITLECSQTMGHDKMYWYQQDPGMELHLIHYSYGVNSTEKGDLSSESTVSRIRTEHFPLTLESARPSHTSQYLCASSGGNTLRDTIYFGEGSWLTVV.